This T cell receptor beta chain emerged from a study of T cell changes during pregnancy in multiple sclerosis (dated by TCRdb to the late 2010s). For context, the study as a whole: Changes in the T cell repertoire over the course of pregnancy were examined in this study in women with multiple sclerosis.

The library was built by means of the immunoSEQ multiplex PCR assay. The clones in this table, taken by TCRdb from immuneACCESS, are in-frame only. Not every clone is retained; where verified, under half of the shortfall comes from an unresolved V gene, and the cause of the rest is unknown. The sample has about 70,000 clones on record, approximately 94% of them singletons. 0.58% of the sample goes to the ten largest clones. As for this clone: Its antigen is still unknown. No quality values exist for individual bases; no much larger clone is one base distant.

The specimen was peripheral blood, collected in the third trimester of pregnancy. The receptor was derived from a female donor with multiple sclerosis, enrolled in a pregnancy study.

The bases are TGTGCCAGCAGTGAACAGGGTCAATACGAGCAGTACTTC. This sequence encodes CASSEQGQYEQYF. Recombination joined TRBV25-1 with TRBJ2-7; the D gene is perhaps TRBD1, from 5 matching bases. Including the terminal cysteine and phenylalanine, the CDR3 comprises 13 residues. Here the CDR3 DNA is all that survives: 39 bases in frame from base 1. Between the V and J ends, shortened by 2 bases and 4 bases respectively, the junction contains 9 bases. The CDR1 and CDR2 encoded by the germline V gene are MGHDK and SYGVNS.